This TCR beta chain was retrieved from a study of post-analysis software for immune sequencing data (dated by TCRdb to the mid-2010s). Study-wide context: Relapsing-remitting, secondary progressive and progressive-relapsing multiple sclerosis were recorded as disease courses, and subtype annotation was lacking for some patients. A subset of samples was prepared in parallel using single-end sample barcoding, then pooled and co-amplified after Illumina adapter ligation. The patient repertoires were compared against some twelve previously published healthy control repertoires obtained from donors aged roughly 6 to 28 years. Points the paper makes about the study in general: Significantly higher frequencies in patients than in controls were found for roughly five TRBV segments, including TRBV5-6, TRBV5-1 and TRBV20-1. Significantly lower normalized Chao1 diversity was found in multiple sclerosis patients than in controls, suggesting substantial peripheral T-cell clonal expansion. The control group was slightly older than the multiple sclerosis patient group. Direct clustering with F measure revealed strong co-clustering of samples prepared in the same batch, which led to a batch-effect correction.

This clonotype was found a few times. Its cognate antigen has yet to be identified. The input lacks base qualities; no much larger clone sits a single base away. To demonstrate the VDJtools post-analysis software, the study profiled TCR beta repertoires from the peripheral blood of about a dozen young patients with multiple sclerosis. Multiple sclerosis patients were children and adolescents aged about 6 to 15 years. Reading the germline V gene gives CDR1 SGDLS and CDR2 YYNGEE. The CDR3 goes from the cysteine to the phenylalanine over 12 residues. Here the CDR3 DNA is all that survives: 36 bases in frame from base 1. V is reduced by 0 bases and J by 5 bases, leaving a spacing of 5 bases between them. The method was PCR. TCRdb shows the sequencer as Illumina HiSeq 2500. To reduce PCR and sequencing biases, unique molecular identifiers were built into the TCR beta cDNA libraries. Approximately 500,000 cDNA molecules were obtained for every 1 to 10 million input T cells, so each molecule roughly corresponded to one T cell. The patient libraries were prepared and sequenced with the same protocol used for the earlier healthy control dataset. Within a given batch, samples were prepared together, multiplexed and sequenced on the same HiSeq lane. The study's own analysis went as follows. MIGEC handled the raw barcoded reads, throwing out single-read molecular identifier groups before consensus assembly and CDR3 extraction. VDJtools was used for post-analysis of the clonotype tables, with diversity normalized by down-sampling every dataset to the smallest sample size. In repertoire overlap clustering, CDR3 amino acid sequences, but not nucleotide sequences, were matched to correct batch-related cross-sample contamination. Using fastp trimming at Q25 and MiXCR clonotype assembly, TCRdb reanalyzed the public sequencing data and kept in-frame beta chains. One record per CDR3 amino acid sequence lists the most common genes and DNA. The V and J calls come from TCRdb's annotation, not from the publication. In all, the sample holds 800,000 to 950,000 distinct CDR3 sequences, and about 57% of those were seen once. The top ten clonotypes cover 4% to 5.5% of the sample.

The TCR originated in a girl aged 5 to 17 with multiple sclerosis. The chain was built from TRBV9 and TRBJ2-5; no D gene call is confident. The source material was blood. The CDR3 region reads CASSVGVETQYF. The bases are TGTGCCAGCAGCGTAGGTGTTGAGACCCAGTACTTC.